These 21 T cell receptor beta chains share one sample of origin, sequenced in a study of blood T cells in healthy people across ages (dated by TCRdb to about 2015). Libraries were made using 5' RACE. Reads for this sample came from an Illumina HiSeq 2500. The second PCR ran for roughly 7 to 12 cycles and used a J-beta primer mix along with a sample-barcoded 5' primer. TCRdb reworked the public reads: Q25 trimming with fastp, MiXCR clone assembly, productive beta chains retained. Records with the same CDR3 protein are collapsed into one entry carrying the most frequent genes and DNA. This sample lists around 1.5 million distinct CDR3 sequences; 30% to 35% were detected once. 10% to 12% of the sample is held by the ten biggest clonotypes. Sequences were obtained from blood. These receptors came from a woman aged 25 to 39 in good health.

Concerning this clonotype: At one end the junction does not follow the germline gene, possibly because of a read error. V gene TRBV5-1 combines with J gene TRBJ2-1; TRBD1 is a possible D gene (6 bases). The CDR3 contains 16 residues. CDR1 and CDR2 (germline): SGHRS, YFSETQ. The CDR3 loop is CTSSQYRDRSYNEQFF. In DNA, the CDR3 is TGCACCAGCAGCCAATACAGGGATAGGTCCTACAATGAGCAGTTCTTC.

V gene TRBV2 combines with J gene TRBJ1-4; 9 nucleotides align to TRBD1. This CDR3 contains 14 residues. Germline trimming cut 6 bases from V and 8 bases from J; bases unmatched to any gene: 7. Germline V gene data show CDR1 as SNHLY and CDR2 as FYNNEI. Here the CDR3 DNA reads TGTGCCAGCAGGGCCGGGACAGGGTTCGAAAAACTGTTTTTT. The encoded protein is CASRAGTGFEKLFF. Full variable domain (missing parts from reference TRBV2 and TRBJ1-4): EPEVTQTPSHQVTQMGQEVILRCVPISNHLYFYWYRQILGQKVEFLVSFYNNEISEKSEIFDDQFSVERPDGSNFTLKIRSTKLEDSAMYFCASRAGTGFEKLFFGSGTQLSVL.

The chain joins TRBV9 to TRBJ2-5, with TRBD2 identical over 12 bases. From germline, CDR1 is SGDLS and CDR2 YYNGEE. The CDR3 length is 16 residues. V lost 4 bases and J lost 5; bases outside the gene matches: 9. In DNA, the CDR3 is TGTGCCAGCAGCTTTGCTAGCGGGGGGGCCGGGGAGACCCAGTACTTC. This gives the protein CASSFASGGAGETQYF.

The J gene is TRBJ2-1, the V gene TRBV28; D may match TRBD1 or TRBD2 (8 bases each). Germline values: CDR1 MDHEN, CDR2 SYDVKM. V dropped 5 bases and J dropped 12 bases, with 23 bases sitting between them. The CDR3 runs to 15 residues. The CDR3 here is CASSVDRGGRTGQFF. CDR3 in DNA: TGTGCCAGCAGTGTAGACAGGGGCGGGAGGACTGGGCAGTTCTTC.

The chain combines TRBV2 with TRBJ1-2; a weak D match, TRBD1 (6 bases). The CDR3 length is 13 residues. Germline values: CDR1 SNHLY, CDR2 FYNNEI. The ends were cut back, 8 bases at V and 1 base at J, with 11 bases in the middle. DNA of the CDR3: TGTGCCAGCGACCTACAGGGTAACTATGGCTACACCTTC. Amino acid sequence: CASDLQGNYGYTF.

This CDR3 reads CSAQRGLYNEQFF. CDR3 DNA sequence: TGCAGTGCCCAACGGGGTCTCTACAATGAGCAGTTCTTC. The rearrangement uses TRBV20-1 and TRBJ2-1; a possible D gene is TRBD2 (5 bases). V was cut by 6 bases and J by 3 bases, with 12 bases left in between. The CDR3 is 13 residues long. Germline lookup yields CDR1 DFQATT and CDR2 SNEGSKA (reference sequence).

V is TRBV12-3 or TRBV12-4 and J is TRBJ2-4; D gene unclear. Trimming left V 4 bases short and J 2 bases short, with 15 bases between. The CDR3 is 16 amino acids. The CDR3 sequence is CASSSSSLTTKNIQYF. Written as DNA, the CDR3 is TGTGCCAGCAGTTCGAGCAGCTTAACAACCAAAAACATTCAGTACTTC.

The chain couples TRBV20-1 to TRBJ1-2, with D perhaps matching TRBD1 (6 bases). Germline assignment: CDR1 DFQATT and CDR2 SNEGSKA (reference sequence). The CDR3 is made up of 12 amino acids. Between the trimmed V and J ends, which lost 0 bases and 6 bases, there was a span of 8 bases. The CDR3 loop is CSARDGGHGYTF. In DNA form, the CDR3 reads TGCAGTGCTAGAGACGGGGGCCATGGCTACACCTTC.

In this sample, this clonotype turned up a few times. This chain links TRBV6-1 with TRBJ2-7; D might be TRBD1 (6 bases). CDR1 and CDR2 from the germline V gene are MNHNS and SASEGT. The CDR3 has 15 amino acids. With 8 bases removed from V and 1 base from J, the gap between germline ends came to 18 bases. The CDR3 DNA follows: TGTGCCAGCGTCAGGGGTAGGGGCCAGTCCTACGAGCAGTACTTC. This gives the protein CASVRGRGQSYEQYF.

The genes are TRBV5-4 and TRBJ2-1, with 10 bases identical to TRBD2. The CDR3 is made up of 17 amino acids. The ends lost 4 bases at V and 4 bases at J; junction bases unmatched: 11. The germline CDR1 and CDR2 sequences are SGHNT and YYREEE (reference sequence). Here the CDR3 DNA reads TGTGCCAGCAGCCCACTTACCGGGACTAGCGCTTACAATGAGCAGTTCTTC. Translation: CASSPLTGTSAYNEQFF.

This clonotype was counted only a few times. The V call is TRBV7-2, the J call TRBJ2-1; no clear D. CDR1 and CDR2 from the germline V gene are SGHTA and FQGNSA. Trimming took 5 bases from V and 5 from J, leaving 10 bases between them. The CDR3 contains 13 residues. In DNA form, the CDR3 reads TGTGCCAGCAGCGCCTTTCCCCACAATGAGCAGTTCTTC. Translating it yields CASSAFPHNEQFF.

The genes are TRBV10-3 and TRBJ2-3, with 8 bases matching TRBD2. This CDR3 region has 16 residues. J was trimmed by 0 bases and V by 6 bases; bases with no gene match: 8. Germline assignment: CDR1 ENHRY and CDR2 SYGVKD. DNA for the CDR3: TGTGCCATCAGCTCAATAGCGGGGAGCAGCACAGATACGCAGTATTTT. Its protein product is CAISSIAGSSTDTQYF.

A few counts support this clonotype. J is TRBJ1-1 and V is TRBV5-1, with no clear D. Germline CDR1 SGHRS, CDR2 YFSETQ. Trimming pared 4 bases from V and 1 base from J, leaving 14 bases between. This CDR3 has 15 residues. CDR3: CASSATASSNTEAFF. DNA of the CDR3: TGCGCCAGCAGCGCCACAGCATCTTCGAACACTGAAGCTTTCTTT. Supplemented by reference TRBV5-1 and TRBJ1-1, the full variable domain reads KAGVTQTPRYLIKTRGQQVTLSCSPISGHRSVSWYQQTPGQGLQFLFEYFSETQRNKGNFPGRFSGRQFSNSRSEMNVSTLELGDSALYLCASSATASSNTEAFFGQGTRLTVV.

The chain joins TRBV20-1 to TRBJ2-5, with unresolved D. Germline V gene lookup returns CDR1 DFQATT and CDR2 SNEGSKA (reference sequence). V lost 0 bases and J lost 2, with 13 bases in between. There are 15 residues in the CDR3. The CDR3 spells CSARDASSSQETQYF. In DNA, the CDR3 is TGCAGTGCTAGAGATGCGTCAAGTTCGCAAGAGACCCAGTACTTC.

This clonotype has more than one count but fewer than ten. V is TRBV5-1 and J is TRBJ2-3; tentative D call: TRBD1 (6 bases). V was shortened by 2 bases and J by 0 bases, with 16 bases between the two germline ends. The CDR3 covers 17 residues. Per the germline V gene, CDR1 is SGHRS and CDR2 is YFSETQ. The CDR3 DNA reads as TGCGCCAGCAGCTTAATGTGGTTGGGGGCAAGCACAGATACGCAGTATTTT. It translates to CASSLMWLGASTDTQYF.

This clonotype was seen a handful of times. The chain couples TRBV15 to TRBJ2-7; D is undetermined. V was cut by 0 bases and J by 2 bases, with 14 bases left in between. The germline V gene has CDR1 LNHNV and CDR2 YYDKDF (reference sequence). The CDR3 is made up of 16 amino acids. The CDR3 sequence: CATSRDYPLGTYEQYF. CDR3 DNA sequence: TGTGCCACCAGCAGAGATTACCCTCTCGGAACCTACGAGCAGTACTTC.

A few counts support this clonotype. The CDR3 loop reads CSARSGTSGRLTYEQYF. The DNA of the CDR3 is TGCAGTGCTAGATCCGGGACTAGCGGGAGGCTAACCTACGAGCAGTACTTC. The chain joins TRBV20-1 to TRBJ2-7, with TRBD2 identical over 15 bases. The trim removed 2 bases at V and 2 bases at J, leaving 7 bases unmatched. The CDR3 runs to 17 residues. Per the germline V gene, CDR1 is DFQATT and CDR2 is SNEGSKA (reference sequence).

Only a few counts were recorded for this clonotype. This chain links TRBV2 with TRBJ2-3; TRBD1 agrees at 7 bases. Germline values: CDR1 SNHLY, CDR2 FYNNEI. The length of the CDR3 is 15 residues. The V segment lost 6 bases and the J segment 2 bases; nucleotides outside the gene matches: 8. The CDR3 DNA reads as TGTGCCAGCAGAGAAACAGGGGCCCTCACAGATACGCAGTATTTT. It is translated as CASRETGALTDTQYF.

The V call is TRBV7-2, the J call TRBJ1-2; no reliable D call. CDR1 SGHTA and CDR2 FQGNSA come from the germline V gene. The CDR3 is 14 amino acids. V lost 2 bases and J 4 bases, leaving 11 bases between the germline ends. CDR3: CASSLSGFFYGYTF. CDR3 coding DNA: TGTGCCAGCAGCTTATCTGGGTTTTTCTATGGCTACACCTTC.

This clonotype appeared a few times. This chain's CDR3 is CASSLTWTAPETQYF. The CDR3 DNA follows: TGTGCCAGCAGTCTAACATGGACAGCCCCAGAGACCCAGTACTTC. This chain uses TRBV6-1 with TRBJ2-5; D might be TRBD1 (6 bases). Per germline, CDR1 MNHNS and CDR2 SASEGT. Trimming took 5 bases from V and 4 from J, leaving 17 bases between them. The CDR3 runs 15 residues.

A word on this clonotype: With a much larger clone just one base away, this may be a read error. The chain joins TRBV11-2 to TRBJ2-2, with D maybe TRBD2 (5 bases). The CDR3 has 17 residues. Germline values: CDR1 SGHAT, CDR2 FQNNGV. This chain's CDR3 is CTSSPGSWAPNTGELFF. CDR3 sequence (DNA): TGTACCAGCAGCCCGGGATCCTGGGCCCCGAACACCGGGGAGCTGTTTTTT.